A selection of T cell receptor beta chains follows, all from one sample in a study of T cells in Graves' hyperthyroidism and ophthalmopathy. Using its own MiXCR run on the multiplex PCR reads, TCRdb lists one record per CDR3 protein. The profile shows over 650,000 distinct CDR3 sequences, 45% of them singletons. Sequences were obtained from peripheral blood or thyroid tissue (not recorded which). The origin of the receptors is an adult man with Graves' disease, either hyperthyroidism or ophthalmopathy (not recorded which). Both conserved end residues are part of each CDR3. The D gene is left open where the match is weak. A row's size may be missing; if present it is once, few, many or a size class.

CDR3aa	CDR3nt	abundance	len	v_gene	d_gene	j_gene
CSVCDRQASYEQYF	TGCAGCGTCTGCGATCGACAGGCCTCCTACGAGCAGTACTTC	many	14	TRBV29-1	NA	TRBJ2-7
CASSLDGGTVQPQHF	TGTGCCAGCAGCTTAGATGGAGGGACGGTCCAGCCCCAGCATTTT	many	15	TRBV7-9	NA	TRBJ1-5
CASSLVRGGRETQYF	TGTGCCAGCAGCTTGGTTCGTGGGGGGCGGGAGACCCAGTACTTC	few	15	TRBV5-1	NA	TRBJ2-5
CSGLADRAYEQYF	TGCAGCGGTCTGGCGGACAGGGCCTACGAGCAGTACTTC	many	13	TRBV29-1	TRBD1	TRBJ2-7
CSVEDPTEAFF	TGCAGCGTTGAAGACCCCACTGAAGCTTTCTTT	many	11	TRBV29-1	NA	TRBJ1-1
CASRSGGATDEQYF	TGCGCCAGCAGATCAGGGGGAGCTACGGACGAGCAGTACTTC	many	14	TRBV5-1	TRBD1	TRBJ2-7
CASSLGPGQGAILANEKLFF	TGTGCCAGCAGCTTAGGCCCGGGACAGGGGGCCATCTTAGCAAATGAAAAACTGTTTTTT	few	20	TRBV7-9	TRBD1	TRBJ1-4
CASSQGDKNTEAFF	TGTGCCAGCAGCCAGGGGGACAAGAACACTGAAGCTTTCTTT	NA	14	TRBV9	TRBD1	TRBJ1-1
CSALPLFGQVSGNTIYF	TGCAGTGCCCTCCCTCTCTTTGGACAGGTCTCTGGAAACACCATATATTTT	many	17	TRBV20-1	TRBD1	TRBJ1-3
CARASTGGGEKLFF	TGTGCTAGAGCGTCCACAGGGGGAGGTGAAAAACTGTTTTTT	NA	14	TRBV24-1	TRBD1	TRBJ1-4
CSARVPGREGNSPLHF	TGCAGTGCTAGGGTCCCTGGACGGGAGGGAAATTCACCCCTCCACTTT	few	16	TRBV20-1	NA	TRBJ1-6
CASTFPGAAGYTF	TGTGCCAGCACCTTCCCTGGGGCAGCTGGCTACACCTTC	NA	13	TRBV12-3/TRBV12-4	NA	TRBJ1-2
CSASSELDTEAFF	TGCAGTGCCAGTAGTGAGCTAGACACTGAAGCTTTCTTT	NA	13	TRBV20-1	NA	TRBJ1-1
CASSASGLAGGAETQYF	TGTGCCAGCAGTGCGAGCGGGCTAGCGGGAGGGGCCGAGACCCAGTACTTC	NA	17	TRBV25-1	TRBD2	TRBJ2-5
CASSELGGPSNQPQHF	TGTGCCAGCAGTGAACTGGGTGGTCCAAGCAATCAGCCCCAGCATTTT	many	16	TRBV25-1	NA	TRBJ1-5
CSVEEDRDEKLFF	TGCAGCGTTGAAGAGGACAGGGATGAAAAACTGTTTTTT	NA	13	TRBV29-1	TRBD1	TRBJ1-4
CASSMGQGAQGYGYTF	TGTGCCAGCAGCATGGGACAGGGGGCGCAGGGCTATGGCTACACCTTC	few	16	TRBV19	TRBD1	TRBJ1-2
CASSSNGVGSGGAFF	TGTGCCAGTAGTTCCAACGGCGTTGGTTCAGGGGGCGCTTTCTTT	NA	15	TRBV19	TRBD1	TRBJ1-1
CASSVAGGPQETQYF	TGTGCCAGCAGCGTAGCGGGAGGTCCCCAAGAGACCCAGTACTTC	many	15	TRBV9	TRBD2	TRBJ2-5
CSVVPSGRPSEVAGLQETQYF	TGCAGCGTTGTTCCGTCAGGGAGGCCCTCGGAAGTAGCGGGGTTACAAGAGACCCAGTACTTC	NA	21	TRBV29-1	TRBD2	TRBJ2-5
CASSPPYYGYTF	TGTGCCAGTAGCCCTCCATACTATGGCTACACCTTC	many	12	TRBV19	NA	TRBJ1-2
CASSLSPRAEAFF	TGTGCCAGCAGCTTAAGTCCTCGGGCTGAAGCTTTCTTT	many	13	TRBV7-3	NA	TRBJ1-1
CSAAAPGAIRETQYF	TGCAGTGCGGCGGCTCCAGGGGCAATACGAGAGACCCAGTACTTC	few	15	TRBV20-1	NA	TRBJ2-5
CASSFLAGDAGETQYF	TGTGCCAGCAGCTTCCTGGCGGGAGATGCCGGGGAGACCCAGTACTTC	NA	16	TRBV7-2	TRBD2	TRBJ2-5
CARDRDRGFYEQYF	TGTGCTAGAGATCGGGACAGGGGCTTCTACGAGCAGTACTTC	NA	14	TRBV11-2	TRBD1	TRBJ2-7
CASSLGHSDGYTF	TGTGCCAGCAGTTTAGGACACTCAGATGGCTACACCTTC	NA	13	TRBV12-3/TRBV12-4	NA	TRBJ1-2
CASSVNSDSNTEAFF	TGTGCCAGCAGCGTGAACAGCGATTCAAACACTGAAGCTTTCTTT	NA	15	TRBV9	NA	TRBJ1-1
CASSFSQGSNSYEQYF	TGTGCCAGCAGCTTCTCACAGGGTTCCAACTCCTACGAGCAGTACTTC	NA	16	TRBV7-9	NA	TRBJ2-7
CASSPLTGMNTEAFF	TGCGCCAGCAGCCCACTGACAGGGATGAACACTGAAGCTTTCTTT	many	15	TRBV5-1	TRBD1	TRBJ1-1
CATPRRTGPEAFF	TGTGCCACTCCCCGCCGGACAGGGCCTGAAGCTTTCTTT	many	13	TRBV24-1	TRBD1	TRBJ1-1
CATSDASTGSIVGYTF	TGTGCCACCAGTGACGCATCGACAGGGTCTATCGTTGGCTACACCTTC	NA	16	TRBV24-1	TRBD1	TRBJ1-2